This T cell receptor (beta chain) was retrieved from a study of CD8 T cells in Susac syndrome. After extraction with the RNeasy kit, about 0.45 to 1 ug of the RNA was reverse transcribed using random hexamers. A single record per CDR3 protein comes from TCRdb applying MiXCR to the immunoSEQ multiplex PCR reads. The sample lists about 150,000 distinct CDR3 sequences; roughly 92% were seen once. Germline V lookup: CDR1 SGHAT, CDR2 FQNNGV. The CDR3 length is 13 residues. V lost 1 base and J 5 bases, leaving 8 bases between the germline ends. The sequence derives from a human donor with multiple sclerosis. The V gene is TRBV11-2, the J gene TRBJ1-2; D unclear. The sample consisted of CD4+ T cells from PBMCs. CDR3 residues: CASSLGLEYGYTF. The DNA of the CDR3 is TGTGCCAGCAGCTTAGGTCTGGAATATGGCTACACCTTC.